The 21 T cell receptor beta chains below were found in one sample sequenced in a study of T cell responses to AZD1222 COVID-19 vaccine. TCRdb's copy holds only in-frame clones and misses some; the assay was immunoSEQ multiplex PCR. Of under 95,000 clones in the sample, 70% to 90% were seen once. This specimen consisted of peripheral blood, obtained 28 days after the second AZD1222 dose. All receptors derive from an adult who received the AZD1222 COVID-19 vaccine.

The CDR3 DNA is TGTGCCAGCAGTTTTCCCGGTTTGCAGACCCAGTACTTC. As protein: CASSFPGLQTQYF. This chain uses TRBV28 with TRBJ2-5; no firm D call. Trimming removed 3 bases at V and 6 bases at J, with 11 bases between. The CDR3 has 13 amino acids. Germline CDR1 and CDR2: MDHEN and SYDVKM.

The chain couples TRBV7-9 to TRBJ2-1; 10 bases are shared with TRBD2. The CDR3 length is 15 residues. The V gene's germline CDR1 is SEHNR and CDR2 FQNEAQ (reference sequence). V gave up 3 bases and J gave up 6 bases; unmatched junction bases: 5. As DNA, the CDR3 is TGTGCCAGCAGCTTGAGGAGCGGGGGGGCCAATGAGCAGTTCTTC. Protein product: CASSLRSGGANEQFF.

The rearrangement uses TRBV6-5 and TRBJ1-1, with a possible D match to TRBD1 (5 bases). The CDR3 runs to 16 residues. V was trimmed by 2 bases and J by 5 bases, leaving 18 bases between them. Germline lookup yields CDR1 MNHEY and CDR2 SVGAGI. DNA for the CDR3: TGTGCCAGCAGTTACCACGGACTGAGGGGTAAGACTGAAGCTTTCTTT. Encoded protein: CASSYHGLRGKTEAFF.

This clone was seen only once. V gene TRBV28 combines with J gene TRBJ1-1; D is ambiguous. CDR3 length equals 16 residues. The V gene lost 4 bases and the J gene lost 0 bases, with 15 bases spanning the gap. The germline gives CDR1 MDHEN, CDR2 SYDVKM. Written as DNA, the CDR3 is TGTGCCAGCAGTTCCGGAGAAGGGAGGGTGAACACTGAAGCTTTCTTT. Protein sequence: CASSSGEGRVNTEAFF.

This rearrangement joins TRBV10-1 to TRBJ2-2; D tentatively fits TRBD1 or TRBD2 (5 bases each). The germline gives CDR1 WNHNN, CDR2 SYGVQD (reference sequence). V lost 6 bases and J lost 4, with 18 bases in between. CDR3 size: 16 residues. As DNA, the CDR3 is TGCGCCAGCAGAAACCCCAGGGAGCCTAGCACCGGGGAGCTGTTTTTT. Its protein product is CASRNPREPSTGELFF.

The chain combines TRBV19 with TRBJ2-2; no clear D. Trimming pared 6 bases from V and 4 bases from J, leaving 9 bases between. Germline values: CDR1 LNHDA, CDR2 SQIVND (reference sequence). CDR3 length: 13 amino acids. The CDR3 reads CASRVAATGELFF. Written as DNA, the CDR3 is TGTGCCAGTAGAGTCGCTGCCACCGGGGAGCTGTTTTTT.

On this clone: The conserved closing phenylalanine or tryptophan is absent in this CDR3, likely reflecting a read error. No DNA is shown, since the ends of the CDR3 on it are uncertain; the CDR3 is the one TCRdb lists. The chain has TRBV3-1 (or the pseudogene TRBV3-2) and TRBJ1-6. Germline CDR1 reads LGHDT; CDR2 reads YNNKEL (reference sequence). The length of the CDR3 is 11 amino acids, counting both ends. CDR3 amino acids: CASSQPKSQGL.

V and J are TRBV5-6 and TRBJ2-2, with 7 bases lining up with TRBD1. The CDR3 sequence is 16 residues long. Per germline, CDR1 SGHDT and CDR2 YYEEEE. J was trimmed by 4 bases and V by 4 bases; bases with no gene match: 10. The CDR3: CASSGSTGVGTGELFF. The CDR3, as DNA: TGTGCCAGCAGCGGCTCTACAGGGGTTGGCACCGGGGAGCTGTTTTTT.

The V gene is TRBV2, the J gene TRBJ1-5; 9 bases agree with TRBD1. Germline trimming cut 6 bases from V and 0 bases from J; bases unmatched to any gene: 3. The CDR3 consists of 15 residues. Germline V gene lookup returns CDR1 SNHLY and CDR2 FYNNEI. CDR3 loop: CASRGTGNSNQPQHF. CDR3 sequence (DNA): TGTGCCAGCAGGGGGACAGGGAATAGCAATCAGCCCCAGCATTTT.

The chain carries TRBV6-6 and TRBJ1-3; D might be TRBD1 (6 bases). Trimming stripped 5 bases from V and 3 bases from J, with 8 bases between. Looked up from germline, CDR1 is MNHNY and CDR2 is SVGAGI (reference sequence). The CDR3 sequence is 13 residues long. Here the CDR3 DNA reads TGTGCCAGCAGTACCAGGGGTGGAAACACCATATATTTT. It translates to CASSTRGGNTIYF.

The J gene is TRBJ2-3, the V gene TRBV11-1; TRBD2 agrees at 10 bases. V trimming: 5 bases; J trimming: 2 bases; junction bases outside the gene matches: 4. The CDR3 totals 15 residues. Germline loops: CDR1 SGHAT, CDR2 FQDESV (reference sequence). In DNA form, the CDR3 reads TGTGCCAGCAGCCGGACTAGCGGAACCACAGATACGCAGTATTTT. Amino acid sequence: CASSRTSGTTDTQYF.

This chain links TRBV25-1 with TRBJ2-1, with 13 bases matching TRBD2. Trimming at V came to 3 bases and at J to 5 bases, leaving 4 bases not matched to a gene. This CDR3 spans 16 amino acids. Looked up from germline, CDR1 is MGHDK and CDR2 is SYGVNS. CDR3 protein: CASSDLLAGGHNEQFF. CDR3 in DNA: TGTGCCAGCAGTGATCTACTAGCGGGGGGGCACAATGAGCAGTTCTTC.

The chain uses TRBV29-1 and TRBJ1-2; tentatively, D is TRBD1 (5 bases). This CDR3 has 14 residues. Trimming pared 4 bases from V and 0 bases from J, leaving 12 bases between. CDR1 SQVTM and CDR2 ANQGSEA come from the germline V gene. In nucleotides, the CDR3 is TGCAGCGTTGTTTCGGGCAGGGCTAACTATGGCTACACCTTC. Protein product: CSVVSGRANYGYTF.

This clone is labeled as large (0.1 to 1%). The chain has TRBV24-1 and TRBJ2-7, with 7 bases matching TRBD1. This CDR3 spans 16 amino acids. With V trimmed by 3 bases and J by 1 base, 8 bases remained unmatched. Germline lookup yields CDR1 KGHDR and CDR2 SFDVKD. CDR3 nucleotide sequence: TGTGCCACCAGTGATCCCAGACAGGGTGGATCCTACGAGCAGTACTTC. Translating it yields CATSDPRQGGSYEQYF.

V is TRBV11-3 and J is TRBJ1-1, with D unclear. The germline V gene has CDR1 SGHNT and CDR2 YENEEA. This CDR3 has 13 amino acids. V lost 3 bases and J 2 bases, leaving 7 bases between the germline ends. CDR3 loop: CASSFNKNTEAFF. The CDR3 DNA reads TGTGCCAGCAGCTTCAACAAAAACACTGAAGCTTTCTTT. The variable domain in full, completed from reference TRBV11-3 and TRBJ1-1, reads EAGVVQSPRYKIIEKKQPVAFWCNPISGHNTLYWYLQNLGQGPELLIRYENEEAVDDSQLPKDRFSAERLKGVDSTLKIQPAELGDSAVYLCASSFNKNTEAFFGQGTRLTVV.

Here the CDR3 reads CASSERRGTEAFF. The CDR3 DNA reads TGTGCCAGCTCAGAAAGGAGGGGCACTGAAGCTTTCTTT. The rearrangement joins TRBV6-5 to TRBJ1-1; tentative D call: TRBD1 (5 bases). Germline V gene data show CDR1 as MNHEY and CDR2 as SVGAGI. Deletions cut 8 bases from V and 4 bases from J, with 14 bases between. The CDR3 sequence is 13 residues long.

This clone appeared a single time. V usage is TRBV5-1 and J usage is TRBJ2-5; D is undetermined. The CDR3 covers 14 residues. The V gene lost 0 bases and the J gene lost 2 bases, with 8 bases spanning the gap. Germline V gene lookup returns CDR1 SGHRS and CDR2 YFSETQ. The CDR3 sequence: CASSLAGGQETQYF. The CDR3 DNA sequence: TGCGCCAGCAGCTTGGCCGGCGGACAAGAGACCCAGTACTTC. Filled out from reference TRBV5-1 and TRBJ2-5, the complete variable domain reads KAGVTQTPRYLIKTRGQQVTLSCSPISGHRSVSWYQQTPGQGLQFLFEYFSETQRNKGNFPGRFSGRQFSNSRSEMNVSTLELGDSALYLCASSLAGGQETQYFGPGTRLLVL.

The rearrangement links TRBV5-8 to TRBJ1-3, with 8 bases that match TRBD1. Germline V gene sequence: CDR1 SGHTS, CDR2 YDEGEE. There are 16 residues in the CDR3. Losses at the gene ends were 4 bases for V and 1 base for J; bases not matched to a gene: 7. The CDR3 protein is CASSDDRGGSGNTIYF. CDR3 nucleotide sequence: TGTGCCAGCAGCGACGACAGGGGAGGATCTGGAAACACCATATATTTT.

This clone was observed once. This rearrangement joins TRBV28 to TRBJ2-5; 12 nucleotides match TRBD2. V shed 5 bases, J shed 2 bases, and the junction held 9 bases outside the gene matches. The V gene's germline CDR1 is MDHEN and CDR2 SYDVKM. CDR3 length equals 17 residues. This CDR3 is CASSPRTSGALQETQYF. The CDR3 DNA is TGTGCCAGCAGTCCCCGGACTAGCGGGGCTTTACAAGAGACCCAGTACTTC.

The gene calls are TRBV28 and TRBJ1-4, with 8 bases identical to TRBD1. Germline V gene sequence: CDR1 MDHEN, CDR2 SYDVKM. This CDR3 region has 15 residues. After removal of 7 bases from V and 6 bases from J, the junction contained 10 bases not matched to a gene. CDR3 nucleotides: TGTGCCAGCACCACCTCCGGGACAGGCGATGAAAAACTGTTTTTT. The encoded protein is CASTTSGTGDEKLFF.

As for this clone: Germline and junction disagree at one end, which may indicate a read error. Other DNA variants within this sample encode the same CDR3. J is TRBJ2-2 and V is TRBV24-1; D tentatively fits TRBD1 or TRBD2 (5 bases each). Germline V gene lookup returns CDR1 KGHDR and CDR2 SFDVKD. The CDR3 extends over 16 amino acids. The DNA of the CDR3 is TGCGCCCCCAGTCCCCCCGGGACCGGGACGACCGGGGAGCTGTTTTTT. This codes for CAPSPPGTGTTGELFF.